A single sample gave rise to the 3 T cell receptor beta chains below, sequenced in a study of blood T cell repertoires in COVID-19. Sequencing used immunoSEQ multiplex PCR; TCRdb keeps in-frame clones, though not all of them. The sample consists of approximately 30,000 clones, more than 80% of them appearing once. Material for sequencing was peripheral blood. Source of these receptors: a human donor in a cohort sampled during active COVID-19.

The chain recombines TRBV11-2 with TRBJ1-4, with 7 bases that match TRBD1. The CDR3 has 17 residues. Germline V gene data show CDR1 as SGHAT and CDR2 as FQNNGV. After removal of 5 bases from V and 5 bases from J, the junction contained 14 bases not matched to a gene. CDR3 DNA sequence: TGTGCCAGCAGCCTCCTGGCTGGGACAGCGAGGAATGAAAAACTGTTTTTT. Translation gives CASSLLAGTARNEKLFF. The full variable domain, completed using reference TRBV11-2 and TRBJ1-4, is EAGVAQSPRYKIIEKRQSVAFWCNPISGHATLYWYQQILGQGPKLLIQFQNNGVVDDSQLPKDRFSAERLKGVDSTLKIQPAKLEDSAVYLCASSLLAGTARNEKLFFGSGTQLSVL.

This rearrangement joins TRBV10-3 to TRBJ2-1; 7 nucleotides match TRBD2. The CDR3 extends over 12 amino acids. Germline CDR1 reads ENHRY; CDR2 reads SYGVKD. V was pared by 8 bases and J by 8 bases, with 6 bases of the junction left unmatched. CDR3 amino acids: CAIGAGRDEQFF. In DNA form, the CDR3 reads TGTGCCATCGGTGCAGGGAGGGATGAGCAGTTCTTC.

The chain links TRBV19 to TRBJ2-2; D call uncertain. The CDR3 has 14 residues. The germline V and J ends were trimmed by 9 bases and 5 bases, with 16 bases remaining between them. CDR1 is LNHDA and CDR2 is SQIVND in the germline V gene (reference sequence). In DNA form, the CDR3 reads TGTGCCAGCCGCGGCGTGGGTGGTACCGGGGAGCTGTTTTTT. The encoded protein is CASRGVGGTGELFF.